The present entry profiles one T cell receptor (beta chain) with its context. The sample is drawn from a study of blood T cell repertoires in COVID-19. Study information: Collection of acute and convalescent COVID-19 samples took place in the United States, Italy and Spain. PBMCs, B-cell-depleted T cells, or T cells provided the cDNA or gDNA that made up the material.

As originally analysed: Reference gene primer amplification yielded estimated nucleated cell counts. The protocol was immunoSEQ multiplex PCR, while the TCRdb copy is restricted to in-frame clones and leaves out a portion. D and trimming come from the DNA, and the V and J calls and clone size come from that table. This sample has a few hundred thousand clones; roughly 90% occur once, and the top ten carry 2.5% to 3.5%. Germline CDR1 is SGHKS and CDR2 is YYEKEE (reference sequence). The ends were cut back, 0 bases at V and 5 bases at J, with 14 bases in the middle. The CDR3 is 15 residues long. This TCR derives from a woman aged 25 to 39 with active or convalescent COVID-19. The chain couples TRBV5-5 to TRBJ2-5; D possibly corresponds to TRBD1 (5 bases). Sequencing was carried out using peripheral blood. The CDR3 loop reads CASSLGAGIEETQYF. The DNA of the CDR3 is TGTGCCAGCAGCTTGGGGGCAGGGATTGAGGAGACCCAGTACTTC.